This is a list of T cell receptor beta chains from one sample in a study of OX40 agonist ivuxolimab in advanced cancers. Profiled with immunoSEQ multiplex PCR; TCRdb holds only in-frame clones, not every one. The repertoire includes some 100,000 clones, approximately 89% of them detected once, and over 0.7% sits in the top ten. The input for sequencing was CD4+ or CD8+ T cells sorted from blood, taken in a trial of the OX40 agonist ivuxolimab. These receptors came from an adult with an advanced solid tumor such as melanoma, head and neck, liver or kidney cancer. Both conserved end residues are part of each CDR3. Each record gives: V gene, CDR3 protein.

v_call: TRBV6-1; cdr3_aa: CASSEGWGQGYEQYF
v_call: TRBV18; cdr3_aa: CASSPVATGAGNTIYF
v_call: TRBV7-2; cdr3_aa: CAIRGAGTDSGNTIYF
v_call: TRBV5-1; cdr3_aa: CASSLGIPGNYGYTF
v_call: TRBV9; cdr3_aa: CASSVREGGELFF
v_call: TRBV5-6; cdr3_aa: CASSSQGAGETQYF
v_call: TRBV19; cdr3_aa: CASGTSVAGANVLTF
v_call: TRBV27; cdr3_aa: CASSAPQGRGYTF
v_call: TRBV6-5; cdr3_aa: CASSLHRGVGELFF
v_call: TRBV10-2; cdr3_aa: CASSEIHRQQETQYF
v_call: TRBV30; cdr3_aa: CAWSWGQSTYEQYF
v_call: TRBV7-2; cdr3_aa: CASSLGKLGGEQYF
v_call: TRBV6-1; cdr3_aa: CASSEGRAPSGANVLTF
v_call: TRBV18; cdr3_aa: CASSPDLRRSSGNTIYF
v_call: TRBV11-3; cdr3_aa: CASSFGGTYEQYF
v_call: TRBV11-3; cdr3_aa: CASSYGGNTDTQYF
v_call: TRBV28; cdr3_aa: CASRPRGRSSYEQYF
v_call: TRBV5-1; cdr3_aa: CASRRTGTPQSSYEQYF
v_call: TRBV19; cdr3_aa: CASSIARGSTDTQYF
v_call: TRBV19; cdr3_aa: CASREDYGYTF
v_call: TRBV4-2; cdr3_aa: CASSQIAGGPYEQFF
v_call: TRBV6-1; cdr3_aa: CASSEGALYYGYTF